This T cell receptor beta chain is drawn from a study of radiotherapy plus CTLA-4 blockade in lung cancer. Study context: Among patients, more than 15% showed objective responses, and over 30% had disease control.

Using immunoSEQ multiplex PCR, the repertoire was profiled, and TCRdb retains in-frame clones only, with some absent. The table includes tens of thousands of clones, nearly 90% detected once. V was pared by 6 bases and J by 6 bases, with 9 bases of the junction left unmatched. The CDR3 totals 15 residues. Germline V gene data show CDR1 as MRHNA and CDR2 as SNTAGT. This clone was seen a single time. Its matching antigen is unknown. With ipilimumab providing CTLA-4 blockade, focal radiation was administered to patients who had chemo-refractory metastatic non-small-cell lung cancer. Regarding the study as a whole: Alongside interferon-beta, early blood T cell clone dynamics were reportedly the best predictor of response. Radiotherapy plus ipilimumab was followed by expansion in blood of tumor-derived TCR clones.

The source is a human donor with non-small cell lung cancer whose response to radiotherapy plus ipilimumab could not be evaluated. The chain has TRBV6-4 and TRBJ2-1; TRBD2 aligns across 9 bases. Sequenced here: peripheral blood, sampled from a patient treated with radiotherapy plus ipilimumab. DNA of the CDR3: TGTGCCAGCAGACTTAGCGGGAGAAGGGGCAATGAGCAGTTCTTC. This translates into CASRLSGRRGNEQFF.